The 21 T cell receptor beta chains in this list originate from one sample, sequenced in a study of spatial heterogeneity in lung cancer. The time point was: blood at routine non-recurrence follow-up after resection. TCRdb fed the 5' RACE reads into MiXCR, producing one record per CDR3 protein. This table holds under 75,000 distinct CDR3 sequences, about 8.2% found once. The specimen was PBMCs, collected at follow-up. The receptors here all came from a female donor with early-stage non-small cell lung cancer.

This clonotype was recorded many times. This chain links TRBV15 with TRBJ2-7; 7 nucleotides match TRBD2. The CDR3 runs 15 residues. Looked up from germline, CDR1 is LNHNV and CDR2 is YYDKDF (reference sequence). With 3 bases clipped from V and 3 bases from J, the junction kept 8 bases outside the gene matches. CDR3 in DNA: TGTGCCACCAGCAGCCGAGTGGGAGGGGACTACGAGCAGTACTTC. This encodes CATSSRVGGDYEQYF.

The chain carries TRBV2 and TRBJ2-3; D is undetermined. Germline loops: CDR1 SNHLY, CDR2 FYNNEI. The V gene lost 3 bases and the J gene lost 3 bases, with 4 bases spanning the gap. The CDR3 totals 12 residues. The CDR3 DNA reads as TGTGCCAGCAGTGAGGGAACAGATACGCAGTATTTT. Residues: CASSEGTDTQYF.

This clonotype was picked up one time. This may be a read error: a much more frequent sequence differs by one nucleotide. This sequence joins TRBV25-1 and TRBJ2-6; tentative D call: TRBD1 (5 bases). Germline CDR1 is MGHDK and CDR2 is SYGVNS. There are 15 residues in the CDR3. The CDR3 region is CASSDVRSGANILTF. CDR3 coding DNA: TGTGCCAGCAGTGACGTCCGGTCTGGGGCCAACATCCTGACTTTC. Full variable domain (outside the CDR3, taken from reference TRBV25-1 and TRBJ2-6): EADIYQTPRYLVIGTGKKITLECSQTMGHDKMYWYQQDPGMELHLIHYSYGVNSTEKGDLSSESTVSRIRTEHFPLTLESARPSHTSQYLCASSDVRSGANILTFGAGSRLTVL.

The table lists this clonotype with many counts. V is TRBV19 and J is TRBJ1-5, with unresolved D. CDR1 is LNHDA, CDR2 SQIVND, per germline (reference sequence). The V end was cut by 0 bases, the J end by 0 bases, with 3 bases between. The CDR3 contains 14 residues. For the CDR3, the DNA is TGTGCCAGTAGTATAGACACTAGCAATCAGCCCCAGCATTTT. This gives the protein CASSIDTSNQPQHF.

Many counts were recorded for this clonotype. CDR3 sequence (DNA): TGTGCCAGCAGTTACTCGATTGTGGGGGACACTGAAGCTTTCTTT. Protein sequence: CASSYSIVGDTEAFF. The V and J genes are TRBV6-5 and TRBJ1-1; D may be TRBD1 (5 bases). This CDR3 has 15 amino acids. Germline V gene lookup returns CDR1 MNHEY and CDR2 SVGAGI. The V and J ends lost 0 bases and 3 bases respectively, with 11 bases between them.

This clonotype was counted only a few times. At one end, the junction sequence differs from germline, possibly due to a read error. The J gene is TRBJ2-2, the V gene TRBV5-1; D gene ambiguous. The CDR3 is 12 residues long. The germline V gene encodes CDR1 SGHRS and CDR2 YFSETQ. The CDR3 is CASSSNPGELFF. CDR3 DNA sequence: TGCGCCAGCAGCTCGAACCCCGGGGAGCTGTTTTTT.

This clonotype was detected many times. The J gene is TRBJ1-4, the V gene TRBV7-6, with D hard to call. The CDR3 extends over 15 amino acids. Trimming took 5 bases from V and 4 from J, leaving 14 bases between them. Germline loops: CDR1 SGHVS, CDR2 FNYEAQ. The CDR3 loop reads CASSVHGKNNEKLFF. The CDR3 DNA is TGTGCCAGCAGCGTACACGGCAAAAATAATGAAAAACTGTTTTTT.

This clonotype showed up many times. The rearrangement uses TRBV28 and TRBJ2-7, with 12 bases fitting TRBD1. Trimming removed 3 bases from V and 4 bases from J; junction bases left unmatched: 4. CDR1 and CDR2 from the germline V gene are MDHEN and SYDVKM. The CDR3 extends over 15 amino acids. The CDR3 DNA reads TGTGCCAGCAGTTTCTTGGGACAGGGGGCTTACGAGCAGTACTTC. Translated: CASSFLGQGAYEQYF.

This clonotype has a count of ten or more. This chain links TRBV11-2 with TRBJ2-5; D call uncertain. Deletions cut 1 base from V and 1 base from J, with 4 bases between. The CDR3 sequence is 13 residues long. Germline CDR1 reads SGHAT; CDR2 reads FQNNGV. The CDR3 bases are TGTGCCAGCAGCTTAGGCGTCCAAGAGACCCAGTACTTC. This encodes CASSLGVQETQYF.

This clonotype has more than one count but fewer than ten. This sequence joins TRBV7-8 and TRBJ1-4; 8 nucleotides align to TRBD1. The CDR3 extends over 14 amino acids. Trimming removed 10 bases from V and 8 bases from J; junction bases left unmatched: 12. Germline V gene lookup returns CDR1 SGHVS and CDR2 FQNEAQ. The CDR3 region is CATSTRGLREKLFF. CDR3 in DNA: TGTGCCACCTCAACCAGGGGGCTAAGGGAAAAACTGTTTTTT.

This clonotype occurred many times. This chain uses TRBV10-3 with TRBJ2-1, with 7 bases aligning to TRBD1. From germline, CDR1 is ENHRY and CDR2 SYGVKD. V trimming: 3 bases; J trimming: 5 bases; junction bases outside the gene matches: 7. The CDR3 contains 15 residues. The CDR3 nucleotides are TGTGCCATCAGTGACCCTAAGGGGGCCGACAATGAGCAGTTCTTC. This codes for CAISDPKGADNEQFF.

This clonotype was found many times. The V call is TRBV3-1, the J call TRBJ1-1; 7 positions match TRBD1. This CDR3 is 16 amino acids long. Germline CDR1 LGHDT, CDR2 YNNKEL (reference sequence). The junction had 7 bases not matched to a gene; V was cut back by 1 base and J by 2 bases. The CDR3 loop is CASSQGGTDLNTEAFF. CDR3 bases: TGTGCCAGCAGCCAAGGGGGGACAGACCTAAACACTGAAGCTTTCTTT.

This clonotype was detected ten times or more. This chain joins TRBV29-1 and TRBJ2-2; D not resolved. The CDR3 runs 13 residues. V lost 3 bases, J lost 8 bases, and 13 bases lay in between. The V gene's germline CDR1 is SQVTM and CDR2 ANQGSEA. The CDR3 protein is CSVDPTLRGELFF. The CDR3 region has the DNA TGCAGCGTTGACCCGACTTTACGTGGGGAGCTGTTTTTT.

This clonotype was observed many times. This chain links TRBV7-3 with TRBJ2-1; D is tentatively TRBD1 or TRBD2 (5 bases each). The V end lost 1 base, the J end lost 8 bases, and 9 bases lay between the germline ends. Germline CDR1 and CDR2: SGHTA and FQGTGA. CDR3 length equals 13 residues. CDR3 protein: CASSLNQGDEQFF. Here the CDR3 DNA reads TGTGCCAGCAGCTTAAATCAGGGAGATGAGCAGTTCTTC.

This clonotype came up a few times. The chain employs TRBV4-1 and TRBJ1-5; weak D call: TRBD1 (6 bases). CDR1 is MGHRA, CDR2 YSYEKL, per germline. CDR3 size: 15 residues. V lost 1 base to trimming and J lost 7 bases, with 14 bases between them. CDR3 loop: CASSQGGAGAQPQHF. CDR3 nucleotides: TGCGCCAGCAGCCAAGGCGGTGCGGGGGCACAGCCCCAGCATTTT.

In its sample, this clonotype was seen many times. The chain combines TRBV28 with TRBJ1-2; 7 bases match TRBD1. This CDR3 is 14 amino acids long. Germline V gene data show CDR1 as MDHEN and CDR2 as SYDVKM. V shed 4 bases and J 2 bases; nucleotides not matched to a gene: 4. CDR3 nucleotides: TGTGCCAGCAGTTCAACAGGGGTGAACTATGGCTACACCTTC. As protein: CASSSTGVNYGYTF.

A few counts support this clonotype. CDR3 bases: TGTGCCAGCAGCTTGCCTGGGAGTTCCTACAATGAGCAGTTCTTC. This codes for CASSLPGSSYNEQFF. The chain joins TRBV7-9 to TRBJ2-1; tentative D call: TRBD2 (5 bases). Trimming stripped 3 bases from V and 1 base from J, with 10 bases between. The germline V gene encodes CDR1 SEHNR and CDR2 FQNEAQ (reference sequence). The CDR3 has 15 amino acids.

This clonotype was counted a few times. V gene TRBV20-1 combines with J gene TRBJ2-2; 12 bases match TRBD2. Germline V gene lookup returns CDR1 DFQATT and CDR2 SNEGSKA (reference sequence). Trimming took 6 bases from V and 6 from J; bases not matched to a gene: 8. The CDR3 length is 15 residues. The CDR3 DNA is TGCAGTGCGTCCTCTAGCGGGAGGGCCCCCGGGGAGCTGTTTTTT. Its protein is CSASSSGRAPGELFF.

This chain links TRBV28 with TRBJ2-1, with TRBD2 identical over 7 bases. The V gene end was trimmed by 6 bases and the J gene end by 2 bases; junction bases not matched to a gene: 13. The CDR3 extends over 17 amino acids. In germline, CDR1 is MDHEN, CDR2 SYDVKM. The CDR3 sequence: CASRTPTRTSTYNEQFF. The DNA of the CDR3 is TGTGCCAGCAGGACCCCCACCCGGACTAGTACCTACAATGAGCAGTTCTTC.

This clonotype has at least ten counts. V usage is TRBV7-9 and J usage is TRBJ2-7; the D gene is possibly TRBD2 (6 bases). CDR3 length equals 14 residues. Per the germline V gene, CDR1 is SEHNR and CDR2 is FQNEAQ (reference sequence). V lost 2 bases to trimming and J lost 3 bases, with 11 bases between them. Here the CDR3 reads CASSLNPGDYEQYF. As DNA, the CDR3 is TGTGCCAGCAGCTTAAATCCGGGAGACTACGAGCAGTACTTC. Drawing the rest from reference TRBV7-9 and TRBJ2-7, the complete variable domain is DTGVSQNPRHKITKRGQNVTFRCDPISEHNRLYWYRQTLGQGPEFLTYFQNEAQLEKSRLLSDRFSAERPKGSFSTLEIQRTEQGDSAMYLCASSLNPGDYEQYFGPGTRLTVT.

This clonotype was observed many times. The chain carries TRBV14 and TRBJ2-7; 10 bases are shared with TRBD1. The CDR3 totals 13 residues. Germline V gene sequence: CDR1 SGHDN, CDR2 FVKESK. Losses at the gene ends were 4 bases for V and 7 bases for J; bases not matched to a gene: 4. The CDR3: CASSPRTGGEQYF. CDR3 DNA: TGTGCCAGCAGCCCAAGGACAGGGGGAGAGCAGTACTTC.